The entry below gives a single T cell receptor beta chain sequence along with its context. Its specificity is not known. This sample stems from a study of shared clonotypes between healthy human individuals. Study-level points and caveats: Generally, naive subsets (rather than memory subsets) showed larger estimated richness.

Here immunoSEQ multiplex PCR was the method, and the copy in TCRdb shows in-frame clones only, minus some. This table has over a million clones, approximately 80% appearing once. Recent acute infections and vaccinations were absent in the healthy HIV-negative adult donors. Trimming removed 4 bases at V and 4 bases at J, with 13 bases between. The V gene's germline CDR1 is MGHDK and CDR2 SYGVNS. The CDR3 sequence is 15 residues long. J is TRBJ1-4 and V is TRBV25-1; possibly TRBD1 for D (6 bases). The sequenced sample was memory CD4+ T cells from PBMCs. The subset was: CD45RA-negative fraction. The sequence was obtained from a man aged 18 to 30 in good health. Some clones in this sample may be carry-over from other donors' samples. This chain's CDR3 is CASSGRTAFNEKLFF. CDR3 coding DNA: TGTGCCAGCAGTGGAAGGACAGCTTTTAATGAAAAACTGTTTTTT.